This T cell receptor beta chain was identified in a study of T cells in Graves' hyperthyroidism and ophthalmopathy. General study points: Median prediction lead before ophthalmopathy onset was around seven months with the model.

Each 10 ml fresh peripheral blood draw supplied the PBMCs. This clonotype has a handful of counts. Antigen specificity is unknown. V gave up 8 bases and J gave up 4 bases, with 10 bases separating them. This CDR3 has 12 residues. Germline-derived CDR1 and CDR2 are LNHDA and SQIVND (reference sequence). RNA transcripts provided the source from which TCR beta CDR3 regions were amplified. Using the HTBI primer set, a first-round RT-PCR was run on the TCR CDR3. Each CDR3 protein is one row after TCRdb ran MiXCR on the multiplex PCR reads. This sample has roughly 740,000 distinct CDR3 sequences, with around 17% found just once.

The material sequenced was blood. The receptor was derived from a man between 18 and 35 years old with Graves' hyperthyroidism. The chain recombines TRBV19 with TRBJ2-3; D remains unclear. The CDR3 here is CASEESADTQYF. DNA of the CDR3: TGTGCCAGTGAAGAGAGTGCAGATACGCAGTATTTT.